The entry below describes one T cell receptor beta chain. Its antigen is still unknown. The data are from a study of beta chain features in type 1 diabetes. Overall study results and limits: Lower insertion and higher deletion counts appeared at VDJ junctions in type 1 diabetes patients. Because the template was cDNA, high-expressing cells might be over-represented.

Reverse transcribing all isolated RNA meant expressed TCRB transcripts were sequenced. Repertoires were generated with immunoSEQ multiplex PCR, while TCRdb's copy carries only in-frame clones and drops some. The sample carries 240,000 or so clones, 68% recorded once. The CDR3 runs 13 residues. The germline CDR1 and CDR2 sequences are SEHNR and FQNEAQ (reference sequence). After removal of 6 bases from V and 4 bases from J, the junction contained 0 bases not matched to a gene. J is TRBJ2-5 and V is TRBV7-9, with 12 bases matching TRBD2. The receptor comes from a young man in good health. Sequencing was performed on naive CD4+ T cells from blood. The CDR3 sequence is CASRGLAGETQYF. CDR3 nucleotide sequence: TGTGCCAGCAGGGGACTAGCGGGAGAGACCCAGTACTTC.